This TCR beta chain came from a study of identical twins. TCRdb re-derived calls from the 5' RACE reads in MiXCR, one entry per CDR3 protein. Here the sample spans around 1.7 million distinct CDR3 sequences, roughly 35% being singletons. The table lists this clonotype with a few counts. The TCR originated in a newborn girl in good health. The sample taken for sequencing was cord blood.

CDR3 nucleotide sequence: TGTGCCAGCAGCATTACTAGCGGATACACAGATACGCAGTATTTT. Translating gives CASSITSGYTDTQYF. This chain joins TRBV7-2 and TRBJ2-3; 8 nucleotides match TRBD2. Germline loops: CDR1 SGHTA, CDR2 FQGNSA. The V gene end was trimmed by 5 bases and the J gene end by 2 bases; junction bases not matched to a gene: 6. CDR3 length: 15 amino acids.